This entry lists 9 T cell receptor beta chains sequenced from one sample in a study of T cell responses to AZD1222 COVID-19 vaccine. The protocol was immunoSEQ multiplex PCR, while the TCRdb copy is restricted to in-frame clones and leaves out a portion. The table has 100,000 to 150,000 clones, 88% seen once. Specimen: peripheral blood, collected on day 0 of AZD1222 vaccination. Receptors originate from an adult in good health.

The genes are TRBV5-1 and TRBJ1-1, with 8 bases that match TRBD1. J was trimmed by 5 bases and V by 0 bases; bases with no gene match: 3. The CDR3 is 14 amino acids. Looked up from germline, CDR1 is SGHRS and CDR2 is YFSETQ. In DNA, the CDR3 is TGCGCCAGCAGCTTGGCGACAGGGGATACTGAAGCTTTCTTT. Amino acid sequence: CASSLATGDTEAFF.

The chain employs TRBV6-6 and TRBJ1-1, with TRBD1 identical over 9 bases. Germline loops: CDR1 MNHNY, CDR2 SVGAGI (reference sequence). After removal of 2 bases from V and 5 bases from J, the junction contained 6 bases not matched to a gene. This CDR3 is 15 amino acids long. The CDR3 sequence is CASSYGQGRSTEAFF. The DNA for the CDR3 is TGTGCCAGCAGTTACGGACAGGGGCGCTCGACTGAAGCTTTCTTT.

The chain joins TRBV18 to TRBJ1-5; D is undetermined. Trimming shortened V by 2 bases and J by 3 bases, and 5 bases separated the two germline ends. The CDR3 spans 13 residues. Germline V lookup: CDR1 KGHSH, CDR2 LQKENI. The CDR3 spells CASSPGLNQPQHF. The CDR3 coding sequence is TGTGCCAGCTCACCAGGTCTCAATCAGCCCCAGCATTTT.

This sequence joins TRBV6-5 and TRBJ1-5; possible D gene TRBD1, 5 bases. This CDR3 spans 15 amino acids. V was cut by 6 bases and J by 6 bases, with 18 bases left in between. CDR1 is MNHEY and CDR2 is SVGAGI in the germline V gene. The CDR3 region has the DNA TGTGCCAGCAGACACACCGGGGGGACCGGTCAGCCCCAGCATTTT. This encodes CASRHTGGTGQPQHF.

The J gene is TRBJ1-5, the V gene TRBV27, with 11 bases matching TRBD1. The CDR3 is made up of 16 amino acids. Germline assignment: CDR1 MNHEY and CDR2 SMNVEV (reference sequence). V lost 4 bases to trimming and J lost 2 bases; unmatched junction nucleotides: 4. CDR3 DNA: TGTGCCAGCAGTTCCTGGACAGGGGGCCGCAATCAGCCCCAGCATTTT. Its protein is CASSSWTGGRNQPQHF.

The chain links TRBV6-6 to TRBJ2-2, with 13 bases lining up with TRBD2. The CDR3 is 16 residues long. The germline V gene has CDR1 MNHNY and CDR2 SVGAGI (reference sequence). Trimming cost V 6 bases and J 4 bases; bases outside gene matches: 5. In nucleotides, the CDR3 is TGTGCCAGCAGATTGACTAGCGGGGGGCCCACCGGGGAGCTGTTTTTT. It encodes CASRLTSGGPTGELFF.

The chain employs TRBV5-1 and TRBJ1-1; unclear D gene. CDR3 size: 15 residues. Looked up from germline, CDR1 is SGHRS and CDR2 is YFSETQ. V dropped 0 bases and J dropped 4 bases, with 13 bases sitting between them. CDR3 DNA sequence: TGCGCCAGCAGCTTGGAAGTGGGATTGGTCACTGAAGCTTTCTTT. Encoded protein: CASSLEVGLVTEAFF.

The chain couples TRBV23-1 to TRBJ2-7; D might be TRBD1 or TRBD2, each matching 6 bases. TRBV23-1 is an ORF, and what it does is uncertain. The CDR3 runs to 13 residues. Trimming stripped 2 bases from V and 11 bases from J, with 16 bases between. Written as DNA, the CDR3 is TGCGCCAGCAGTCAAAATTTGGGGGGCACGGAGTACTTC. Its translation is CASSQNLGGTEYF.

The V gene is TRBV7-9, the J gene TRBJ2-1; 10 nucleotides agree with TRBD2. V shed 4 bases, J shed 3 bases, and the junction held 3 bases outside the gene matches. Germline loops: CDR1 SEHNR, CDR2 FQNEAQ (reference sequence). CDR3 length equals 15 residues. The CDR3 nucleotides are TGTGCCAGCAGCTCCGGGACTAGCGACTACAATGAGCAGTTCTTC. This gives the protein CASSSGTSDYNEQFF.